Sequencing of this TCR beta chain was carried out in a study of technical replicates of blood from a handful of donors. A note on this clone: Other DNA sequences in this sample translate to the same CDR3.

TCRdb's copy holds only in-frame clones and misses some; the assay was immunoSEQ multiplex PCR. The data contain 65,000 to 95,000 clones, 80% to 90% of them singletons. Sequencing was performed on PBMCs. The sequence was collected from a human donor in good health. Some clones in this sample may be carry-over from other donors' samples.

CDR3 residues: CASSLAGGPGDTQYF. The DNA for the CDR3 is TGTGCCAGCAGCTTAGCGGGGGGGCCTGGAGATACGCAGTATTTT. The chain links TRBV5-4 to TRBJ2-3; 10 nucleotides line up with TRBD2. V shed 2 bases and J 5 bases; nucleotides not matched to a gene: 5. CDR3 length: 15 residues. Germline CDR1 reads SGHNT; CDR2 reads YYREEE (reference sequence).